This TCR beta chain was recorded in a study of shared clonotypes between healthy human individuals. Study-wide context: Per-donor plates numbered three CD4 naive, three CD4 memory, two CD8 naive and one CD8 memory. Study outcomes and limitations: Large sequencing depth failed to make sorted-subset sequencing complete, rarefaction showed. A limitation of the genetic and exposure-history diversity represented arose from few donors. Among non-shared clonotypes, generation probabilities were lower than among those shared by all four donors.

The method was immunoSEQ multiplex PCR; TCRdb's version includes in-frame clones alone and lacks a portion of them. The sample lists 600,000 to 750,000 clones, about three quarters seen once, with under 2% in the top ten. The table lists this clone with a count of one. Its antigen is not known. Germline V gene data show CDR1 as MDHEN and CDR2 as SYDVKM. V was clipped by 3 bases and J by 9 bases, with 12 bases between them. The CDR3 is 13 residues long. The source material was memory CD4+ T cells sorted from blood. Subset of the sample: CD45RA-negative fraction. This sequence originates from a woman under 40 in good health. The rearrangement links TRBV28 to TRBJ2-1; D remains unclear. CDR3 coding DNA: TGTGCCAGCAGTTTGGCTAGGCTTAGTGAGCAGTTCTTC. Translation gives CASSLARLSEQFF.